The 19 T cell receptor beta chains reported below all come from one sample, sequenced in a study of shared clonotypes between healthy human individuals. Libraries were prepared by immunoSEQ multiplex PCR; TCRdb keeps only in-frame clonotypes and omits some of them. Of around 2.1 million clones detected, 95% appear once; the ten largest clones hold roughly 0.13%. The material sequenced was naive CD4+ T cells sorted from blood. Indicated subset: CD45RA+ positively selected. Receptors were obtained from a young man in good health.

This chain's CDR3 is CAWADRGRNTIYF. The CDR3 bases are TGTGCCTGGGCAGACCGGGGGCGAAACACCATATATTTT. This rearrangement joins TRBV30 to TRBJ1-3; maybe TRBD1 (6 bases). Deletions cut 5 bases from V and 5 bases from J, with 13 bases between. This CDR3 is 13 amino acids long. CDR1 and CDR2 from the germline V gene are GTSNPN and SVGIG (reference sequence).

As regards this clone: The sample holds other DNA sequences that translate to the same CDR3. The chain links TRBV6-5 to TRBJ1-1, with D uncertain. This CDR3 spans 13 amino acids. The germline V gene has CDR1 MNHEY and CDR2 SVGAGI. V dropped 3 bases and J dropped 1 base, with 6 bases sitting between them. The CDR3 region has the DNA TGTGCCAGCAGTTATTTAGGGAACACTGAAGCTTTCTTT. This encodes CASSYLGNTEAFF.

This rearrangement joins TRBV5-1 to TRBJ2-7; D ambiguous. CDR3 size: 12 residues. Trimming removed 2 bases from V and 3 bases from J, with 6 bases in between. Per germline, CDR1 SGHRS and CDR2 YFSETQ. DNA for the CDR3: TGCGCCAGCAGCTTAGAACTCTACGAGCAGTACTTC. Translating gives CASSLELYEQYF.

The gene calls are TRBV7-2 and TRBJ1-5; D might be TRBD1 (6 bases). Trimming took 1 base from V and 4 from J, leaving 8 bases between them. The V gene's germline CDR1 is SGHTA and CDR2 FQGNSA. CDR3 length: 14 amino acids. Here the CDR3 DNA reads TGTGCCAGCAGCTTAGGGGGGGCGAATCAGCCCCAGCATTTT. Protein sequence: CASSLGGANQPQHF.

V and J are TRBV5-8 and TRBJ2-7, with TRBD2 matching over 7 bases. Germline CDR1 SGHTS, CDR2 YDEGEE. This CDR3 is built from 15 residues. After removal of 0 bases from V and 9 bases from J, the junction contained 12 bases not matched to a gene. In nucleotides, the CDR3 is TGTGCCAGCAGCTTGGGGGGTAGTGCGGGAGCCGGGCAGTACTTC. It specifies CASSLGGSAGAGQYF.

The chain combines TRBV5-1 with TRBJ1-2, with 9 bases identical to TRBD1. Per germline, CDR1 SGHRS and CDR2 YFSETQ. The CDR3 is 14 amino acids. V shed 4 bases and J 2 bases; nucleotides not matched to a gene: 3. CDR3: CASSDTGGNYGYTF. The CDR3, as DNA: TGCGCCAGCAGCGATACAGGGGGCAACTATGGCTACACCTTC. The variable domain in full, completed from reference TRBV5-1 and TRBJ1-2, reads KAGVTQTPRYLIKTRGQQVTLSCSPISGHRSVSWYQQTPGQGLQFLFEYFSETQRNKGNFPGRFSGRQFSNSRSEMNVSTLELGDSALYLCASSDTGGNYGYTFGSGTRLTVV.

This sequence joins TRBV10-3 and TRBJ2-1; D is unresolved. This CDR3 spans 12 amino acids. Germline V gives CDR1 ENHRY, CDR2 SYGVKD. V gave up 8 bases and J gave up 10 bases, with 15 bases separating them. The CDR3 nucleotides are TGTGCCATCGGGGAAGGAGCTGAGGAGCAGTTCTTC. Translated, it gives CAIGEGAEEQFF.

CDR3 DNA sequence: TGTGCCAGCAGTTACGGGGGGACAGGGAAAAACATTCAGTACTTC. Amino acids: CASSYGGTGKNIQYF. This sequence joins TRBV6-6 and TRBJ2-4; 9 bases are shared with TRBD1. V lost 2 bases and J lost 4; bases outside the gene matches: 3. The CDR3 covers 15 residues. Germline V CDR1 and CDR2: MNHNY, SVGAGI (reference sequence).

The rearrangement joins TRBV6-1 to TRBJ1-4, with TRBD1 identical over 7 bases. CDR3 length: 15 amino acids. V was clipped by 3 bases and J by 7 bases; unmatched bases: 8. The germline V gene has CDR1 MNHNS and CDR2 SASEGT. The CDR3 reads CASSEAQGRFEKLFF. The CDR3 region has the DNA TGTGCCAGCAGTGAGGCACAGGGGAGGTTTGAAAAACTGTTTTTT.

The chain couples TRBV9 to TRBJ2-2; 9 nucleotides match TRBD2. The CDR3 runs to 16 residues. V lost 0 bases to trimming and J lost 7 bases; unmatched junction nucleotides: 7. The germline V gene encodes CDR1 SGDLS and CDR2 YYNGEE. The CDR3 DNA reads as TGTGCCAGCAGCGTAGATGCGGGAGGGCCTATCGGGGAGCTGTTTTTT. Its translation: CASSVDAGGPIGELFF.

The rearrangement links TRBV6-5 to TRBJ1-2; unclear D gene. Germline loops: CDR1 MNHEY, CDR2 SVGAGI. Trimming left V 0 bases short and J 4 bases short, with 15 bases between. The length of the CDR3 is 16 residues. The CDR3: CASSYSPLHLPYGYTF. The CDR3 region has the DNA TGTGCCAGCAGTTACTCCCCCTTACACCTACCCTATGGCTACACCTTC.

Here the CDR3 DNA reads TGCGCCAGCAGCTCAGGACTAGCGGGGGGGCGTGAGACCCAGTACTTC. Protein product: CASSSGLAGGRETQYF. V gene TRBV10-1 combines with J gene TRBJ2-5, with 15 bases lining up with TRBD2. V dropped 6 bases and J dropped 5; count of bases not matched to a gene: 7. In germline, CDR1 is WNHNN, CDR2 SYGVQD (reference sequence). The CDR3 covers 16 residues.

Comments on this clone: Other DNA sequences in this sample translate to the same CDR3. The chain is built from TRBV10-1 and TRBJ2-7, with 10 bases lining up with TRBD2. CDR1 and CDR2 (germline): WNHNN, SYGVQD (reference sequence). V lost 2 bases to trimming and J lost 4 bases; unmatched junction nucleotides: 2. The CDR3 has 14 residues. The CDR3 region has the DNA TGCGCCAGCAGTGAGGGACTAGCGGTTTACGAGCAGTACTTC. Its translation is CASSEGLAVYEQYF.

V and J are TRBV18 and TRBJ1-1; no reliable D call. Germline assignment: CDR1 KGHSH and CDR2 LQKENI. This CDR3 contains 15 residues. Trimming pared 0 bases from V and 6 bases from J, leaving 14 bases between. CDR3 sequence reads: CASSPPVRDGAEAFF. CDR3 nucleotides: TGTGCCAGCTCACCACCGGTCCGCGATGGGGCTGAAGCTTTCTTT.

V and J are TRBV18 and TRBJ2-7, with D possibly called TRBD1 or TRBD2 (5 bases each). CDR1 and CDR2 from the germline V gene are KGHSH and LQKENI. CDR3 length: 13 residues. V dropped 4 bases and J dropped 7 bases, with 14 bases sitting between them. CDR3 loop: CASSLHTGGEQYF. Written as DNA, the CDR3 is TGTGCCAGCTCACTGCATACAGGCGGGGAGCAGTACTTC. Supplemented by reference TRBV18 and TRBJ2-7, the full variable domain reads NAGVMQNPRHLVRRRGQEARLRCSPMKGHSHVYWYRQLPEEGLKFMVYLQKENIIDESGMPKERFSAEFPKEGPSILRIQQVVRGDSAAYFCASSLHTGGEQYFGPGTRLTVT.

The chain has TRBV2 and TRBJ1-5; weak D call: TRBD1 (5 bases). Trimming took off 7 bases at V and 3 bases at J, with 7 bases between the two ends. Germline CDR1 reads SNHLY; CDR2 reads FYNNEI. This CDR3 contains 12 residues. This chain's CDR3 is CASKQVNQPQHF. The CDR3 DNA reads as TGTGCCAGCAAACAGGTCAATCAGCCCCAGCATTTT.

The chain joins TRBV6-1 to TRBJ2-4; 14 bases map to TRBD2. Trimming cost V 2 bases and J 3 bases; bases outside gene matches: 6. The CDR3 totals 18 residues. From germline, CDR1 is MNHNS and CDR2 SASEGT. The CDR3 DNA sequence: TGTGCCAGCAGTGAAAGGGGACTAGCGGGAGTTAACAAAAACATTCAGTACTTC. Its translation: CASSERGLAGVNKNIQYF.

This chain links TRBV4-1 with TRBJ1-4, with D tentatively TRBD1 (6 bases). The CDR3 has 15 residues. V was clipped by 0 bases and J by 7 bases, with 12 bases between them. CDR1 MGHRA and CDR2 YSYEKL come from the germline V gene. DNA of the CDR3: TGCGCCAGCAGCCAAGAGGGGGCTCTGAGTGAAAAACTGTTTTTT. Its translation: CASSQEGALSEKLFF.

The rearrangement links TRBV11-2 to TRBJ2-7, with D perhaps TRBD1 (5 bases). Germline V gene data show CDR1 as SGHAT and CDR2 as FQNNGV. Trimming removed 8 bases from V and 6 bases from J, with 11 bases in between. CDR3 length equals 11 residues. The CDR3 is CASGSGPEQYF. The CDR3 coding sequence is TGTGCCAGCGGGTCAGGGCCCGAGCAGTACTTC.